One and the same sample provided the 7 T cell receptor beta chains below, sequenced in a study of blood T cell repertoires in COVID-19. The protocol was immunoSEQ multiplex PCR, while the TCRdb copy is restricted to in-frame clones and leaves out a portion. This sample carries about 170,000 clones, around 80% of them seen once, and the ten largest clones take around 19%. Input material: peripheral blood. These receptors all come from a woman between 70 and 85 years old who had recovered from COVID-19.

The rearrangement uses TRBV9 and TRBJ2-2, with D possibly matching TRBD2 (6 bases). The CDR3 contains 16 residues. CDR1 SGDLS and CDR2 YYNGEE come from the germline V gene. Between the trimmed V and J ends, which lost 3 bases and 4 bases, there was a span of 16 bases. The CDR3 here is CASSAGVGPFTGELFF. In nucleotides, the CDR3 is TGTGCCAGCAGCGCGGGGGTTGGGCCTTTCACCGGGGAGCTGTTTTTT.

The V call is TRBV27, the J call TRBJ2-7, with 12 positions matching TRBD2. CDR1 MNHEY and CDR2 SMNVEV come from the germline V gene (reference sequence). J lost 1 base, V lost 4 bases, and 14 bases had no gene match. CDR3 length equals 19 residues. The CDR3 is CASSSRTARLAGESYEQYF. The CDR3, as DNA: TGTGCCAGCAGTTCCCGGACAGCAAGACTAGCGGGGGAATCCTACGAGCAGTACTTC.

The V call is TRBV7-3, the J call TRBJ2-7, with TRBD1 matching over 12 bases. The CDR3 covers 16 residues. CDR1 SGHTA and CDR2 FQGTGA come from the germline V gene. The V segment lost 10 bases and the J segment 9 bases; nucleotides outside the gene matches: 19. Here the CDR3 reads CANGTGGAPLVSGQYF. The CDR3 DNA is TGTGCCAACGGGACAGGGGGCGCCCCCTTGGTGAGCGGGCAGTACTTC.

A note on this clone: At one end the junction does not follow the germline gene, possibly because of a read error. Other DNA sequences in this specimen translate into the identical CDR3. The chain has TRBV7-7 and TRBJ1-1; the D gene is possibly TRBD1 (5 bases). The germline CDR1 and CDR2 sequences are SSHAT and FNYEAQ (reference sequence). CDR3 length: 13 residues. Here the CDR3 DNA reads TGTGCTAGCAGCTTAGACAGGAACACTGAAGCTTTCTTT. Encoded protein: CASSLDRNTEAFF. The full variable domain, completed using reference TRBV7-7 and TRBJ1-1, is GAGVSQSPRYKVTKRGQDVTLRCDPISSHATLYWYQQALGQGPEFLTYFNYEAQPDKSGLPSDRFSAERPEGSISTLTIQRTEQRDSAMYRCASSLDRNTEAFFGQGTRLTVV.

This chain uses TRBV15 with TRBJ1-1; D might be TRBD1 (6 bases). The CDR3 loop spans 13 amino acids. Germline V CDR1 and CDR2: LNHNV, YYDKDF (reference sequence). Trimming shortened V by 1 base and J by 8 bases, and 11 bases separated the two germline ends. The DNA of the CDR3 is TGTGCCACCAGCAGAGGGACAGCTCGGGAAGCTTTCTTT. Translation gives CATSRGTAREAFF.

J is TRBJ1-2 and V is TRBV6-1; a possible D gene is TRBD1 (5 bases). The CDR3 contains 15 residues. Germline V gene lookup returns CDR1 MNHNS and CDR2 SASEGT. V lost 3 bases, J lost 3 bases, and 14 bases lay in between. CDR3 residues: CASSEAVRGYYGYTF. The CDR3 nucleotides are TGTGCCAGCAGTGAGGCGGTAAGGGGTTACTATGGCTACACCTTC.

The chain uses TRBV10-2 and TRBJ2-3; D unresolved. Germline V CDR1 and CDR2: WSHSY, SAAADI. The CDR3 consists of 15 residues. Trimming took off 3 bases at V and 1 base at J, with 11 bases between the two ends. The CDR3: CASSDTIRGTDTQYF. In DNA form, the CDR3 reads TGCGCCAGCAGTGACACTATCCGGGGCACAGATACGCAGTATTTT.